Below, 7 T cell receptor beta chains from the same sample are listed, as sequenced in a study. MiXCR, applied by TCRdb to the 5' RACE reads, yields one record per CDR3 protein. The sample comprises 35,000 to 50,000 distinct CDR3 sequences, around 20% of which are singletons, and over 3.5% rests with the top ten. Tregs were sorted as CD4+CD25+CD127-/low cells. The sample was Tregs sorted from blood. All receptors come from a female donor with breast cancer.

This chain links TRBV28 with TRBJ2-5; D is undetermined. Trimming left V 6 bases short and J 5 bases short, with 10 bases between. Per germline, CDR1 MDHEN and CDR2 SYDVKM. The CDR3 is 12 amino acids. The CDR3 region has the DNA TGTGCCAGCAGCCAAGTAAGGGAGACCCAGTACTTC. Translating gives CASSQVRETQYF.

This chain connects TRBV12-3 or TRBV12-4 to TRBJ2-1, with D possibly being TRBD1 (5 bases). Trimming shortened V by 4 bases and J by 7 bases, and 14 bases separated the two germline ends. The CDR3 runs 14 residues. The CDR3 DNA is TGTGCCAGCAGTTGGGCAGGGTTACCAAATGAGCAGTTCTTC. Translating gives CASSWAGLPNEQFF.

V is TRBV28 and J is TRBJ2-3, with D perhaps TRBD2 (7 bases). Germline V gene lookup returns CDR1 MDHEN and CDR2 SYDVKM. V was pared by 8 bases and J by 6 bases, with 18 bases between. The CDR3 loop spans 14 amino acids. In nucleotides, the CDR3 is TGTGCCAGCGGATCGTTGGGGGGGGCGGATACGCAGTATTTT. This codes for CASGSLGGADTQYF.

CDR3 coding DNA: TGCAGTGCTAGGCGGACAGAGTTTAATGAAAAACTGTTTTTT. Its protein is CSARRTEFNEKLFF. The V call is TRBV20-1, the J call TRBJ1-4, with D tentatively TRBD1 (6 bases). CDR1 DFQATT and CDR2 SNEGSKA come from the germline V gene (reference sequence). CDR3 length: 14 residues. Trimming shortened V by 3 bases and J by 4 bases, and 12 bases separated the two germline ends.

With respect to this clonotype: This may stem from a read error, because a much larger clone lies one nucleotide away. V is TRBV9 and J is TRBJ2-2, with 7 bases lining up with TRBD2. The CDR3 has 16 residues. V lost 7 bases, J lost 2 bases, and 11 bases stayed unmatched. The V gene's germline CDR1 is SGDLS and CDR2 YYNGEE. CDR3 residues: CASGGIRTRNTGELFF. In DNA, the CDR3 is TGTGCCAGCGGCGGGATAAGGACTAGAAACACCGGGGAGCTGTTTTTT. Full variable domain (rest looked up from reference TRBV9 and TRBJ2-2): DSGVTQTPKHLITATGQRVTLRCSPRSGDLSVYWYQQSLDQGLQFLIQYYNGEERAKGNILERFSAQQFPDLHSELNLSSLELGDSALYFCASGGIRTRNTGELFFGEGSRLTVL.

About this clonotype itself: One base away lies a much larger clone, so this may be a sequencing read error. This chain uses TRBV7-9 with TRBJ1-1; 7 positions match TRBD1. Germline-derived CDR1 and CDR2 are SEHNR and FQNEAQ (reference sequence). CDR3 length: 14 residues. CDR3 sequence (DNA): TGTGCCAGCAGTCATAACAGGGGAAACACTGAAGCTTGCTTT. Amino acid sequence: CASSHNRGNTEACF.

The V gene is TRBV20-1, the J gene TRBJ1-5; D gene unclear. CDR1 and CDR2 from the germline V gene are DFQATT and SNEGSKA (reference sequence). The V end was cut by 3 bases, the J end by 0 bases, with 9 bases between. The CDR3 sequence is 14 residues long. The CDR3 reads CSARGIYSNQPQHF. The CDR3 DNA reads TGCAGTGCTAGGGGAATTTATAGCAATCAGCCCCAGCATTTT.